The clone carrying this TCR beta chain was observed at least ten times. This CDR3 is 15 amino acids long. The germline CDR1 and CDR2 sequences are LGHNA and YSLEER. V trimming: 1 base; J trimming: 3 bases; junction bases outside the gene matches: 5. This sample was included in a study of T cells after yellow fever vaccination. MiXCR was run by TCRdb on the 5' RACE reads, yielding one entry per CDR3 protein. The table lists around 47,000 distinct CDR3 sequences, approximately 6.3% of them singletons. Study-level points and caveats: Weaker in magnitude, the secondary response showed a faster peak on day 5 versus 15.

Sequences were derived from CD8+ T cells not binding an NS4B(214-222) dextramer, sorted from PBMCs, sampled 45 days after the yellow fever booster vaccination. J is TRBJ1-1 and V is TRBV4-3, with 7 bases aligning to TRBD1. This clonotype was obtained from a man under 40 who received the YFV17D yellow fever vaccine. The CDR3 coding sequence is TGCGCCAGCAGCCAAGTAGGACAGGCATACACTGAAGCTTTCTTT. Translation: CASSQVGQAYTEAFF.